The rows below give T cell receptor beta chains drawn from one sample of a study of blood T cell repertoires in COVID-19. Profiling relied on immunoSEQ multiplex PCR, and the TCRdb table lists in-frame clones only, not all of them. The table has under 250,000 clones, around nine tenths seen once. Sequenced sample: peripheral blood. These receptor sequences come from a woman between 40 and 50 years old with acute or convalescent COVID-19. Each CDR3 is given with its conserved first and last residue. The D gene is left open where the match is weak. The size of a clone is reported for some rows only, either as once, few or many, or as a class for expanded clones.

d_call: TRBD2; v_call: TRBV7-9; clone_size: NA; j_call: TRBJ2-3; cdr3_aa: CASSLAGGTDTQYF; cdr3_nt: TGTGCCAGCAGCTTAGCGGGGGGGACAGATACGCAGTATTTT
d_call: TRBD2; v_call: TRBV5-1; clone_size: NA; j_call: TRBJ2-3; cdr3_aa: CASSSRTSGGADTQYF; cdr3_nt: TGCGCCAGCAGCTCAAGGACTAGCGGGGGAGCAGATACGCAGTATTTT
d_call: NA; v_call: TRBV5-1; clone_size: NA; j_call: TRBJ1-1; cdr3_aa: CASSGGQRGTEAFF; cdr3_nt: TGCGCCAGCAGCGGGGGACAACGGGGCACTGAAGCTTTCTTT
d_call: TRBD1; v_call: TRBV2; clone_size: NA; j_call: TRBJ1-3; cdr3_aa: CAKTGAGNTIYF; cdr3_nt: TGTGCCAAGACAGGGGCTGGAAACACCATATATTTT
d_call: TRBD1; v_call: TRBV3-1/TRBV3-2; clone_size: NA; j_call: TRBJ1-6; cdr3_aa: CASSQEHRGNSPLHF; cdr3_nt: TGTGCCAGCAGCCAAGAGCACAGGGGAAATTCACCCCTCCACTTT
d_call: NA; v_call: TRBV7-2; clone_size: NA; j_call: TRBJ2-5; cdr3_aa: CASSPPVYLETQYF; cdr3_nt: TGTGCCAGCAGCCCCCCGGTTTATCTCGAGACCCAGTACTTC
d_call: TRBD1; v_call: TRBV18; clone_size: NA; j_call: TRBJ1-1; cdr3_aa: CASSESGTGVMNTEAFF; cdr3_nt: TGTGCCAGCTCCGAATCTGGGACAGGGGTCATGAACACTGAAGCTTTCTTT
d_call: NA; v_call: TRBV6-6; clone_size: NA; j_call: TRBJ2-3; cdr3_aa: CASRESGETDTQYF; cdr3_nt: TGTGCCAGCAGGGAATCAGGGGAGACAGATACGCAGTATTTT
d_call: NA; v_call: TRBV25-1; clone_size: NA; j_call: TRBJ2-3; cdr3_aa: CASSDLSREVLLTDTQYF; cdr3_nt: TGTGCCAGCAGTGATTTATCCCGGGAAGTGCTCCTCACAGATACGCAGTATTTT
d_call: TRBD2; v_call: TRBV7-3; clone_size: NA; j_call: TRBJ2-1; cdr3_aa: CASSLSFRQPLAGGPYNEQFF; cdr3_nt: TGTGCCAGCAGCTTAAGTTTTCGCCAACCATTAGCGGGGGGACCCTACAATGAGCAGTTCTTC
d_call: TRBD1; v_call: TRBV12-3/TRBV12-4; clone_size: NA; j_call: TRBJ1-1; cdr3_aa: CASTQGAHTEAFF; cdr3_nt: TGTGCCAGCACACAGGGGGCGCACACTGAAGCTTTCTTT
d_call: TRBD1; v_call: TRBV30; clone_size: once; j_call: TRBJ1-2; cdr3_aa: CAWSVGQGAGYGYTF; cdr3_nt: TGTGCCTGGAGTGTTGGGCAGGGGGCGGGGTATGGCTACACCTTC
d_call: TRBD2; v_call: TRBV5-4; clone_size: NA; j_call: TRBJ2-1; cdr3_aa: CASSLVAGGEQFF; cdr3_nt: TGTGCCAGCAGCTTGGTGGCGGGGGGTGAGCAGTTCTTC
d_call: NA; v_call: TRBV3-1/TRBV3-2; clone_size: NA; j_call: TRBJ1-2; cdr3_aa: CASSQRGGNGYTF; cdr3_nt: TGTGCCAGCAGCCAACGGGGGGGAAATGGCTACACCTTC
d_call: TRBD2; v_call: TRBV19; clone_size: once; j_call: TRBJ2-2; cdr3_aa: CASTVGIAGTGELFF; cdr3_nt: TGTGCCAGCACAGTGGGGATAGCGGGGACCGGGGAGCTGTTTTTT
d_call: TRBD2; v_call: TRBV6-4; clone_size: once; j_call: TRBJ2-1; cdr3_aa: CASSLTSGGAGEQFF; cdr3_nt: TGTGCCAGCAGCCTGACTAGCGGGGGGGCCGGGGAGCAGTTCTTC
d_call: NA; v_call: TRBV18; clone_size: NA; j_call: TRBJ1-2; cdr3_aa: CASSPSGDYGYTF; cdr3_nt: TGTGCCAGCTCACCCTCAGGGGACTATGGCTACACCTTC
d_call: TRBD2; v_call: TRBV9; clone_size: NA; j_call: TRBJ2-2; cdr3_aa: CASSPGTSGGARTGELFF; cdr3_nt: TGTGCCAGCAGCCCAGGGACTAGCGGGGGGGCACGAACCGGGGAGCTGTTTTTT
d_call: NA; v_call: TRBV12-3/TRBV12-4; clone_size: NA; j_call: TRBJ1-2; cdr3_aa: CASSESNYGYTF; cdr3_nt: TGTGCCAGCAGTGAGAGTAACTATGGCTACACCTTC
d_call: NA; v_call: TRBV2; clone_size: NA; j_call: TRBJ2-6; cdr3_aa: CAGSAGANVLTF; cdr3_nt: TGTGCCGGCAGTGCGGGGGCCAACGTCCTGACTTTC
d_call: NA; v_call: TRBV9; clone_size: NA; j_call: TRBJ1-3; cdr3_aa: CASSVGQGILGNTIYF; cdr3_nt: TGTGCCAGCAGCGTAGGCCAGGGGATTCTAGGAAACACCATATATTTT
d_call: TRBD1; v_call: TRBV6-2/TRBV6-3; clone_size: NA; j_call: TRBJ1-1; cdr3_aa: CASSRQGVLNTEAFF; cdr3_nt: TGTGCCAGCAGCCGACAGGGTGTGTTGAACACTGAAGCTTTCTTT
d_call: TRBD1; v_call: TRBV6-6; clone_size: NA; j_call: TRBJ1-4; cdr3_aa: CASRPGGRSEKLFF; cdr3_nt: TGTGCCAGCCGTCCAGGGGGAAGATCGGAAAAACTGTTTTTT
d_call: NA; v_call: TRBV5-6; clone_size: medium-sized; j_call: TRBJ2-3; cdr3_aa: CASSLLTPGDTQYF; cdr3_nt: TGTGCCAGCAGCTTGCTTACACCGGGAGATACGCAGTATTTT
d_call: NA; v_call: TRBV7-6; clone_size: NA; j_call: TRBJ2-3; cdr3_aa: CASSLVSGGDTQYF; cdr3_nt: TGTGCCAGCAGCTTAGTGTCCGGCGGAGATACGCAGTATTTT
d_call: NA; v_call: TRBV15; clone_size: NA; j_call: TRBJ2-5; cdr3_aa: CATSSPRLGQETQYF; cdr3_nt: TGTGCCACCAGCAGTCCTCGTCTGGGCCAGGAGACCCAGTACTTC
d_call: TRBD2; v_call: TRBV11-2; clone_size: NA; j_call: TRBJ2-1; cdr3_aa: CASSLDSLAGGRNEQFF; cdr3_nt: TGTGCCAGCAGCTTAGATTCACTCGCGGGGGGGCGCAATGAGCAGTTCTTC
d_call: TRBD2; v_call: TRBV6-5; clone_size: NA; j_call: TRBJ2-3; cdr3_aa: CASGPLAGGTDTQYF; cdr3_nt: TGTGCCAGCGGTCCACTGGCGGGGGGCACAGATACGCAGTATTTT
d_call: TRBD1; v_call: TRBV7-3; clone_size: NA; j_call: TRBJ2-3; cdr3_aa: CASSSTTGDTQYF; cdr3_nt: TGTGCCAGCAGCTCAACGACAGGGGATACGCAGTATTTT
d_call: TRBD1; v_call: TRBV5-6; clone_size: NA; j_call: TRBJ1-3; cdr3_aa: CASSWDRGPVNSGNTIYF; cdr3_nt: TGTGCCAGCAGCTGGGACAGGGGCCCTGTTAACTCTGGAAACACCATATATTTT
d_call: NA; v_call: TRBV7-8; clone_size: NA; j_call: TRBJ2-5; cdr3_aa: CASSLASPRQETQYF; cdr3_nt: TGTGCCAGCAGCTTAGCCTCCCCCCGCCAAGAGACCCAGTACTTC
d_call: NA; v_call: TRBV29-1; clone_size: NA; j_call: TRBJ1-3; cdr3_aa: CSVFDPGGPGNTIYF; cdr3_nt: TGCAGCGTTTTTGACCCGGGGGGGCCTGGAAACACCATATATTTT
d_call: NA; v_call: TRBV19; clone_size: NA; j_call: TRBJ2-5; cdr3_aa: CASTRRGGVWETQYF; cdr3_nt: TGTGCCAGTACCCGGAGGGGGGGGGTCTGGGAGACCCAGTACTTC
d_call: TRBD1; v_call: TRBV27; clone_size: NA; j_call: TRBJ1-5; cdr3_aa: CASSRTGRSNQPQHF; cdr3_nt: TGTGCCAGCAGTCGGACAGGGAGGAGCAATCAGCCCCAGCATTTT